The 25 T cell receptor beta chains below all came from one sample that was sequenced in a study of T cells in Graves' hyperthyroidism and ophthalmopathy. TCR beta CDR3 region amplification was performed from RNA transcripts. HTBI primers drove first-round RT-PCR of the TCR CDR3. Each CDR3 protein is one row after TCRdb ran MiXCR on the multiplex PCR reads. This table holds about 640,000 distinct CDR3 sequences, 20% found once. Input material: blood. These receptor sequences come from a young man with Graves' ophthalmopathy.

At least ten counts were recorded for this clonotype. V is TRBV5-1 and J is TRBJ2-5, with TRBD2 matching over 8 bases. The germline V gene has CDR1 SGHRS and CDR2 YFSETQ. This CDR3 spans 15 amino acids. The junction had 10 bases not matched to a gene; V was cut back by 4 bases and J by 5 bases. In DNA form, the CDR3 reads TGCGCCAGCAGCCTGGCCGGGGGGGATGTGGAGACCCAGTACTTC. Translated: CASSLAGGDVETQYF.

This sequence joins TRBV7-6 and TRBJ2-1, with D possibly called TRBD1 or TRBD2 (5 bases each). CDR1 is SGHVS, CDR2 FNYEAQ, per germline. This CDR3 spans 16 amino acids. Trimming removed 5 bases from V and 5 bases from J, with 19 bases in between. The CDR3 nucleotides read TGTGCCAGCAGCCCCAGGTATCTGAGGGGACACAATGAGCAGTTCTTC. Its protein product is CASSPRYLRGHNEQFF.

This clonotype has only a few counts. The V and J genes are TRBV6-2 or TRBV6-3 and TRBJ2-3; no clear D. The V gene's germline CDR1 is MNHEY and CDR2 SVGEGT. Trimming removed 2 bases from V and 4 bases from J, with 7 bases in between. This CDR3 spans 13 amino acids. The DNA of the CDR3 is TGTGCCAGCAGTTACAGGAGACCAGATACGCAGTATTTT. Its translation is CASSYRRPDTQYF.

V usage is TRBV20-1 and J usage is TRBJ1-2; D remains unclear. The germline V gene encodes CDR1 DFQATT and CDR2 SNEGSKA (reference sequence). This CDR3 comprises 14 residues. The V end lost 1 base, the J end lost 5 bases, and 14 bases lay between the germline ends. CDR3 DNA sequence: TGCAGTGCTAGAGCCCGGGCACCCGGGTATGGCTACACCTTC. Its translation: CSARARAPGYGYTF.

The V gene is TRBV6-5, the J gene TRBJ2-7, with 16 nucleotides matching TRBD2. This CDR3 is 21 amino acids long. Losses at the gene ends were 2 bases for V and 1 base for J; bases not matched to a gene: 14. Per germline, CDR1 MNHEY and CDR2 SVGAGI. CDR3: CASSYRVPGLAGGLRSYEQYF. CDR3 bases: TGTGCCAGCAGTTACAGGGTGCCGGGACTAGCGGGAGGGCTCCGTTCCTACGAGCAGTACTTC.

The genes are TRBV4-1 and TRBJ2-1; D is perhaps TRBD2 (6 bases). Germline-derived CDR1 and CDR2 are MGHRA and YSYEKL. The CDR3 covers 13 residues. V lost 1 base, J lost 8 bases, and 9 bases lay in between. CDR3 bases: TGCGCCAGCAGCCAAGGACTAGTTGATGAGCAGTTCTTC. This encodes CASSQGLVDEQFF.

This clonotype was found a few times. The CDR3 sequence: CASRPGTGVSSGQPQHF. CDR3 DNA: TGTGCCAGTAGGCCCGGGACAGGGGTTTCTTCGGGTCAGCCCCAGCATTTT. The chain joins TRBV19 to TRBJ1-5, with 10 bases aligning to TRBD1. The germline V gene has CDR1 LNHDA and CDR2 SQIVND (reference sequence). The CDR3 sequence is 17 residues long. V gave up 6 bases and J gave up 6 bases; unmatched junction bases: 14. The entire variable domain, with the rest obtained from reference TRBV19 and TRBJ1-5, is as follows: DGGITQSPKYLFRKEGQNVTLSCEQNLNHDAMYWYRQDPGQGLRLIYYSQIVNDFQKGDIAEGYSVSREKKESFPLTVTSAQKNPTAFYLCASRPGTGVSSGQPQHFGDGTRLSIL.

Many counts were recorded for this clonotype. The gene calls are TRBV28 and TRBJ1-4; 10 nucleotides match TRBD1. The V segment lost 6 bases and the J segment 11 bases; nucleotides outside the gene matches: 15. CDR1 is MDHEN and CDR2 is SYDVKM in the germline V gene. This CDR3 has 16 residues. This CDR3 is CASSPLRQGARRKLFF. In DNA, the CDR3 is TGTGCCAGCAGCCCCCTGAGACAGGGGGCCCGAAGGAAACTGTTTTTT.

This clonotype was seen many times. The rearrangement links TRBV5-1 to TRBJ2-3, with D uncertain. Germline values: CDR1 SGHRS, CDR2 YFSETQ. This CDR3 spans 15 amino acids. Trimming took 3 bases from V and 0 from J, leaving 11 bases between them. In DNA, the CDR3 is TGCGCCAGCAGCTCCGATGGGGTTAGCACAGATACGCAGTATTTT. Protein product: CASSSDGVSTDTQYF.

The table lists this clonotype with many counts. This chain links TRBV11-2 with TRBJ2-3; 8 bases line up with TRBD2. The germline CDR1 and CDR2 sequences are SGHAT and FQNNGV. V dropped 8 bases and J dropped 9; count of bases not matched to a gene: 13. The CDR3 has 14 amino acids. For the CDR3, the DNA is TGTGCCAGCCAGCCAGCGGGAGTCGATAGGACGCAGTATTTT. It specifies CASQPAGVDRTQYF.

The V call is TRBV19, the J call TRBJ2-1; D might be TRBD2 (7 bases). The ends were cut back, 9 bases at V and 7 bases at J, with 22 bases in the middle. CDR1 is LNHDA, CDR2 SQIVND, per germline (reference sequence). The CDR3 totals 15 residues. CDR3 loop: CASKGGGEIRNEQFF. In DNA form, the CDR3 reads TGTGCCAGCAAAGGGGGGGGCGAGATACGAAATGAGCAGTTCTTC.

CDR3 DNA: TGCAGTGCTAGGGTTCCTAGCGGGAGCGTCAATGAGCAGTTCTTC. Its protein is CSARVPSGSVNEQFF. The genes are TRBV20-1 and TRBJ2-1; the match to TRBD2 covers 10 bases. V trimming: 3 bases; J trimming: 6 bases; junction bases outside the gene matches: 8. Germline-derived CDR1 and CDR2 are DFQATT and SNEGSKA (reference sequence). The CDR3 loop spans 15 amino acids.

V and J are TRBV7-6 and TRBJ2-3; 10 bases are shared with TRBD2. V was pared by 5 bases and J by 5 bases, with 13 bases of the junction left unmatched. The CDR3 is 17 amino acids. Germline loops: CDR1 SGHVS, CDR2 FNYEAQ. In DNA, the CDR3 is TGTGCCAGCAGCCCTTGGCTAGCGGGAGAAGCGGAAGATACGCAGTATTTT. Protein: CASSPWLAGEAEDTQYF. Looking up the rest from reference TRBV7-6 and TRBJ2-3 gives the full variable domain: GAGVSQSPRYKVTKRGQDVALRCDPISGHVSLYWYRQALGQGPEFLTYFNYEAQQDKSGLPNDRFSAERPEGSISTLTIQRTEQRDSAMYRCASSPWLAGEAEDTQYFGPGTRLTVL.

The gene calls are TRBV7-3 and TRBJ2-3, with D possibly called TRBD1 or TRBD2 (5 bases each). V lost 3 bases and J 1 base, leaving 11 bases between the germline ends. This CDR3 has 15 amino acids. Per germline, CDR1 SGHTA and CDR2 FQGTGA. The CDR3 region is CASSFQGERTDTQYF. CDR3 DNA: TGTGCCAGCAGCTTTCAGGGAGAACGCACAGATACGCAGTATTTT.

The V call is TRBV5-1, the J call TRBJ2-2; 8 positions match TRBD1. The CDR3 is 14 residues long. With 0 bases clipped from V and 7 bases from J, the junction kept 2 bases outside the gene matches. Germline V gene lookup returns CDR1 SGHRS and CDR2 YFSETQ. The CDR3 loop reads CASSLGTGNGELFF. In DNA, the CDR3 is TGCGCCAGCAGCTTGGGGACAGGGAACGGGGAGCTGTTTTTT. Filled out from reference TRBV5-1 and TRBJ2-2, the complete variable domain reads KAGVTQTPRYLIKTRGQQVTLSCSPISGHRSVSWYQQTPGQGLQFLFEYFSETQRNKGNFPGRFSGRQFSNSRSEMNVSTLELGDSALYLCASSLGTGNGELFFGEGSRLTVL.

This chain uses TRBV29-1 with TRBJ2-7; D might be TRBD1 (6 bases). Germline CDR1 reads SQVTM; CDR2 reads ANQGSEA. The CDR3 has 13 amino acids. V was pared by 5 bases and J by 2 bases, with 13 bases between. The CDR3 is CSVKDSPPYEQYF. DNA of the CDR3: TGCAGCGTTAAGGACAGCCCCCCCTACGAGCAGTACTTC.

The chain has TRBV2 and TRBJ2-3, with TRBD2 identical over 13 bases. Losses at the gene ends were 7 bases for V and 3 bases for J; bases not matched to a gene: 10. The germline V gene encodes CDR1 SNHLY and CDR2 FYNNEI. The CDR3 totals 17 residues. CDR3: CASTAFGLAGATDTQYF. CDR3 bases: TGTGCCAGCACCGCCTTTGGACTAGCGGGAGCTACAGATACGCAGTATTTT. The variable domain in full, completed from reference TRBV2 and TRBJ2-3, reads EPEVTQTPSHQVTQMGQEVILRCVPISNHLYFYWYRQILGQKVEFLVSFYNNEISEKSEIFDDQFSVERPDGSNFTLKIRSTKLEDSAMYFCASTAFGLAGATDTQYFGPGTRLTVL.

The V gene is TRBV24-1, the J gene TRBJ2-5; 7 bases align to TRBD2. V lost 0 bases and J lost 1; bases outside the gene matches: 4. Germline loops: CDR1 KGHDR, CDR2 SFDVKD. There are 16 residues in the CDR3. The CDR3 DNA reads TGTGCCACCAGTGATTTGGAGGGAGGGATCCAAGAGACCCAGTACTTC. Protein: CATSDLEGGIQETQYF.

There are many counts of this clonotype. The chain is built from TRBV2 and TRBJ1-5; D call uncertain. Germline V gives CDR1 SNHLY, CDR2 FYNNEI. This CDR3 is 12 amino acids long. The V and J ends lost 7 bases and 8 bases respectively, with 12 bases between them. CDR3 loop: CASTGYNEPQHF. CDR3 in DNA: TGTGCCAGCACAGGTTATAATGAGCCCCAGCATTTT.

V gene TRBV5-1 combines with J gene TRBJ2-5, with TRBD2 matching 7 bases. The CDR3 length is 19 residues. V dropped 4 bases and J dropped 0; count of bases not matched to a gene: 18. Germline values: CDR1 SGHRS, CDR2 YFSETQ. The CDR3 DNA follows: TGCGCCAGCAGCCTCGGGAGGCAGCTTGGACCGAAAAACCAAGAGACCCAGTACTTC. This gives the protein CASSLGRQLGPKNQETQYF.

V usage is TRBV13 and J usage is TRBJ2-5; 11 nucleotides match TRBD2. Germline V gene data show CDR1 as PRHDT and CDR2 as FYEKMQ (reference sequence). J lost 3 bases, V lost 4 bases, and 10 bases had no gene match. The CDR3 has 17 amino acids. CDR3 loop: CASSSNLAGGTKETQYF. The CDR3 DNA reads TGTGCCAGCAGCTCCAACTTAGCGGGAGGGACGAAAGAGACCCAGTACTTC. Filled out from reference TRBV13 and TRBJ2-5, the complete variable domain reads AAGVIQSPRHLIKEKRETATLKCYPIPRHDTVYWYQQGPGQDPQFLISFYEKMQSDKGSIPDRFSAQQFSDYHSELNMSSLELGDSALYFCASSSNLAGGTKETQYFGPGTRLLVL.

This sequence joins TRBV5-1 and TRBJ2-2; D is unresolved. Trimming removed 6 bases at V and 4 bases at J, with 7 bases between. The CDR3 loop spans 12 amino acids. From germline, CDR1 is SGHRS and CDR2 YFSETQ. The CDR3 DNA reads TGCGCCAGCAACCCCCCCACCGGGGAGCTGTTTTTT. Translating it yields CASNPPTGELFF.

The V gene is TRBV10-3, the J gene TRBJ1-2; possibly TRBD1 for D (5 bases). V lost 6 bases and J 4 bases, leaving 6 bases between the germline ends. CDR1 ENHRY and CDR2 SYGVKD come from the germline V gene. CDR3 length: 11 residues. CDR3 nucleotide sequence: TGTGCCATCAGCGGGACCTATGGCTACACCTTC. Translating it yields CAISGTYGYTF.

The rearrangement links TRBV4-3 to TRBJ1-2; D call uncertain. Germline V gives CDR1 LGHNA, CDR2 YSLEER. The V end was cut by 0 bases, the J end by 5 bases, with 13 bases between. The CDR3 runs to 15 residues. The chain's CDR3 is CASSQDTEGLYGYTF. The CDR3 bases are TGCGCCAGCAGCCAAGATACAGAGGGTTTATATGGCTACACCTTC.

In this sample, this clonotype turned up a few times. The gene calls are TRBV7-2 and TRBJ2-7; 8 bases fit TRBD2. The length of the CDR3 is 14 residues. Germline-derived CDR1 and CDR2 are SGHTA and FQGNSA. V trimming: 5 bases; J trimming: 5 bases; junction bases outside the gene matches: 8. Here the CDR3 reads CASSPAGGKHEQYF. CDR3 DNA sequence: TGTGCCAGCAGCCCGGCGGGAGGCAAGCACGAGCAGTACTTC.